These 24 T cell receptor beta chains came from one sample sequenced in a study of regulatory T cells in long-lasting Graves disease. Relying on iRepertoire HTBI primers and Arm-PCR of CDR3 regions, the team built TCR beta libraries. TCRdb reprocessed the multiplex PCR reads via MiXCR and lists one record per CDR3 protein. The sample carries about 540,000 distinct CDR3 sequences, roughly 13% recorded once. Time point indicated: newly diagnosed GD, antithyroid drugs for less than 3 months. PBMC RNA was the source of the TCR library. These data were likewise used in another study, on T cells in Graves' hyperthyroidism and ophthalmopathy.

The sequencing here drew on peripheral blood mononuclear cells (PBMCs), taken at new diagnosis, from a patient treated with antithyroid drugs. The receptors originated from a man aged 25-45 years with Graves disease.

This clonotype was recorded many times. This chain joins TRBV6-5 and TRBJ2-7, with D unresolved. The CDR3 runs to 12 residues. Germline CDR1 and CDR2: MNHEY and SVGAGI. V was shortened by 2 bases and J by 2 bases, with 4 bases between the two germline ends. The CDR3 reads CASSYPTYEQYF. The DNA for the CDR3 is TGTGCCAGCAGTTACCCTACCTACGAGCAGTACTTC.

At least ten counts were recorded for this clonotype. The J gene is TRBJ2-3, the V gene TRBV11-3, with 11 bases lining up with TRBD2. The CDR3 spans 17 residues. Germline CDR1 is SGHNT and CDR2 is YENEEA. Trimming took 4 bases from V and 5 from J; bases not matched to a gene: 11. This CDR3 reads CASSSGKTSGNRDTQYF. DNA of the CDR3: TGTGCCAGCAGCTCCGGAAAGACTAGCGGGAACAGAGATACGCAGTATTTT.

This clonotype showed up many times. V usage is TRBV18 and J usage is TRBJ2-3; no clear D. Trimming cost V 3 bases and J 6 bases, with 7 bases left between them. The CDR3 extends over 12 amino acids. CDR1 KGHSH and CDR2 LQKENI come from the germline V gene. This CDR3 is CASSPAMDTQYF. For the CDR3, the DNA is TGTGCCAGCTCACCGGCGATGGATACGCAGTATTTT.

This rearrangement joins TRBV15 to TRBJ2-7; perhaps TRBD2 as D (5 bases). CDR1 LNHNV and CDR2 YYDKDF come from the germline V gene (reference sequence). The CDR3 has 13 residues. Trimming left V 1 base short and J 4 bases short, with 8 bases between. In DNA form, the CDR3 reads TGTGCCACCAGCAGAGGTTCGGGGTACGAGCAGTACTTC. Amino acid sequence: CATSRGSGYEQYF.

This clonotype was observed a few times. The chain is built from TRBV10-2 and TRBJ1-5; D possibly corresponds to TRBD1 (5 bases). The length of the CDR3 is 15 residues. Germline V gene lookup returns CDR1 WSHSY and CDR2 SAAADI. Trimming took off 6 bases at V and 5 bases at J, with 17 bases between the two ends. CDR3 residues: CASRATGSWDQPQHF. The DNA of the CDR3 is TGCGCCAGCAGAGCTACAGGTTCGTGGGATCAGCCCCAGCATTTT.

This clonotype occurred many times. The chain couples TRBV6-2 or TRBV6-3 to TRBJ2-2; 8 positions match TRBD1. CDR3 size: 14 residues. Germline lookup yields CDR1 MNHEY and CDR2 SVGEGT. V lost 1 base to trimming and J lost 15 bases; unmatched junction nucleotides: 10. The DNA for the CDR3 is TGTGCCAGCAGTTACTGGGACCGGGACAGGACGGTGTTTTTT. It codes for CASSYWDRDRTVFF.

As to this clonotype: This may be a read error, as it is one base from a much larger clone. The chain carries TRBV27 and TRBJ2-5; D may correspond to TRBD1 or TRBD2 (5 bases each). Per germline, CDR1 MNHEY and CDR2 SMNVEV (reference sequence). The length of the CDR3 is 16 residues. V lost 5 bases and J lost 0, with 16 bases in between. CDR3 sequence: CASSDLGWGNQETQYF. The CDR3 DNA reads as TGTGCCAGCAGTGATTTGGGGTGGGGGAACCAAGAGACCCAGTACTTC.

In this sample, this clonotype turned up many times. The genes are TRBV5-6 and TRBJ2-7; D remains unclear. The V and J ends lost 0 bases and 4 bases respectively, with 8 bases between them. The CDR3 sequence is 13 residues long. Germline V CDR1 and CDR2: SGHDT, YYEEEE. The CDR3 nucleotides are TGTGCCAGCAGCTTGGGGGCGTTGTACGAGCAGTACTTC. It codes for CASSLGALYEQYF. The entire variable domain, with the rest obtained from reference TRBV5-6 and TRBJ2-7, is as follows: DAGVTQSPTHLIKTRGQQVTLRCSPKSGHDTVSWYQQALGQGPQFIFQYYEEEERQRGNFPDRFSGHQFPNYSSELNVNALLLGDSALYLCASSLGALYEQYFGPGTRLTVT.

This clonotype was seen ten or more times. This chain connects TRBV24-1 to TRBJ2-3, with D unresolved. The CDR3 consists of 17 residues. Germline loops: CDR1 KGHDR, CDR2 SFDVKD. V lost 3 bases and J 1 base, leaving 16 bases between the germline ends. The CDR3 bases are TGTGCCACCAGTGATCGTACCGGAGACCCTCGCACAGATACGCAGTATTTT. It specifies CATSDRTGDPRTDTQYF.

This clonotype occurred many times. The chain has TRBV10-1 and TRBJ2-5; 14 bases map to TRBD2. This CDR3 comprises 17 residues. Germline assignment: CDR1 WNHNN and CDR2 SYGVQD (reference sequence). The ends lost 3 bases at V and 5 bases at J; junction bases unmatched: 8. The CDR3 DNA reads TGCGCCAGCAGTGATGGGACTAGCGGGAGAGTAGGGGAGACCCAGTACTTC. It yields the protein CASSDGTSGRVGETQYF.

There are many counts of this clonotype. The gene calls are TRBV20-1 and TRBJ1-5; possibly TRBD1 for D (5 bases). This CDR3 is 14 amino acids long. The germline V gene has CDR1 DFQATT and CDR2 SNEGSKA (reference sequence). The V end lost 5 bases, the J end lost 1 base, and 12 bases lay between the germline ends. The chain's CDR3 is CSARSQGSNQPQHF. For the CDR3, the DNA is TGCAGTGCTCGATCCCAGGGAAGCAATCAGCCCCAGCATTTT.

The chain links TRBV6-1 to TRBJ2-6; D remains ambiguous. Per the germline V gene, CDR1 is MNHNS and CDR2 is SASEGT. V dropped 10 bases and J dropped 4 bases, with 17 bases sitting between them. The CDR3 sequence is 15 residues long. The CDR3 region is CATSPQAAGANVLTF. The CDR3 DNA follows: TGTGCCACCTCCCCCCAGGCGGCCGGGGCCAACGTCCTGACTTTC.

This sequence joins TRBV5-6 and TRBJ2-1, with no clear D. Looked up from germline, CDR1 is SGHDT and CDR2 is YYEEEE. The CDR3 extends over 15 amino acids. Between the trimmed V and J ends, which lost 0 bases and 8 bases, there was a span of 15 bases. Here the CDR3 reads CASSLGLVFRDEQFF. CDR3 coding DNA: TGTGCCAGCAGCTTGGGACTCGTCTTCCGGGATGAGCAGTTCTTC.

At least ten counts were recorded for this clonotype. The gene calls are TRBV27 and TRBJ2-1; the D gene could be TRBD1 or TRBD2 (5 bases each). Germline-derived CDR1 and CDR2 are MNHEY and SMNVEV (reference sequence). CDR3 size: 15 residues. Trimming left V 8 bases short and J 1 base short, with 15 bases between. In nucleotides, the CDR3 is TGTGCCAGCCAGAGACCGGGGACGTCCTACAATGAGCAGTTCTTC. Protein: CASQRPGTSYNEQFF.

This clonotype was counted many times. J is TRBJ1-3 and V is TRBV2; 7 positions agree with TRBD1. This CDR3 has 13 residues. Trimming took 6 bases from V and 3 from J; bases not matched to a gene: 2. From germline, CDR1 is SNHLY and CDR2 FYNNEI. CDR3 sequence: CASRGDSGNTIYF. The DNA for the CDR3 is TGTGCCAGCAGGGGGGACAGTGGAAACACCATATATTTT.

To note about this clonotype: A clone one base away is much larger, so this may be a read error. The chain is built from TRBV3-1 and TRBJ2-2, with D unresolved. Trimming took off 8 bases at V and 3 bases at J, with 13 bases between the two ends. The CDR3 totals 14 residues. Germline V gene data show CDR1 as LGHDT and CDR2 as YNNKEL (reference sequence). The CDR3, as DNA: TGTGCCAGCGGCCCGGATTGGGACACCGGGGAGCTGTTTTTT. Residues: CASGPDWDTGELFF. Filled out from reference TRBV3-1 and TRBJ2-2, the complete variable domain reads DTAVSQTPKYLVTQMGNDKSIKCEQNLGHDTMYWYKQDSKKFLKIMFSYNNKELIINETVPNRFSPKSPDKAHLNLHINSLELGDSAVYFCASGPDWDTGELFFGEGSRLTVL.

The table lists this clonotype with many counts. The chain couples TRBV7-2 to TRBJ1-3, with D uncertain. CDR1 is SGHTA and CDR2 is FQGNSA in the germline V gene. Trimming removed 4 bases at V and 11 bases at J, with 15 bases between. The CDR3 is made up of 13 amino acids. The CDR3 is CASSSQSELAIYF. In nucleotides, the CDR3 is TGTGCCAGCAGCTCCCAATCGGAACTCGCCATATATTTT.

This chain uses TRBV18 with TRBJ2-6, with 7 bases identical to TRBD1. Germline V gene lookup returns CDR1 KGHSH and CDR2 LQKENI. The V gene end was trimmed by 3 bases and the J gene end by 0 bases; junction bases not matched to a gene: 5. The CDR3 is 17 amino acids. The CDR3 nucleotides are TGTGCCAGCTCACCGGGACAGACTACCTCTGGGGCCAACGTCCTGACTTTC. As protein: CASSPGQTTSGANVLTF.

V gene TRBV20-1 combines with J gene TRBJ2-5, with TRBD1 matching over 8 bases. Germline V gives CDR1 DFQATT, CDR2 SNEGSKA (reference sequence). The length of the CDR3 is 13 residues. With V trimmed by 2 bases and J by 5 bases, 4 bases remained unmatched. This chain's CDR3 is CSARPDRAETQYF. CDR3 DNA sequence: TGCAGTGCTAGACCGGACAGGGCGGAGACCCAGTACTTC.

This clonotype was recorded many times. The chain carries TRBV5-1 and TRBJ2-2; D gene ambiguous. Trimming removed 6 bases from V and 6 bases from J, with 9 bases in between. Germline CDR1 and CDR2: SGHRS and YFSETQ. The CDR3 spans 12 residues. The CDR3 coding sequence is TGCGCCAGCACCCTTATTGCCGGGGAGCTGTTTTTT. This translates into CASTLIAGELFF.

This clonotype came up a few times. The rearrangement joins TRBV14 to TRBJ1-2; D call uncertain. The CDR3 sequence is 14 residues long. The V and J ends lost 1 base and 4 bases respectively, with 10 bases between them. From germline, CDR1 is SGHDN and CDR2 FVKESK. CDR3 DNA sequence: TGTGCCAGCAGCCAAGTTCGGGCAGCCTATGGCTACACCTTC. Translation gives CASSQVRAAYGYTF.

This clonotype occurred many times. The rearrangement uses TRBV24-1 and TRBJ2-3, with TRBD1 as a possible D gene (5 bases). The germline CDR1 and CDR2 sequences are KGHDR and SFDVKD. Trimming stripped 2 bases from V and 7 bases from J, with 6 bases between. The CDR3 length is 12 residues. CDR3 DNA: TGTGCCACCAGTGATTCAGGGTATACGCAGTATTTT. Translating gives CATSDSGYTQYF.

The chain carries TRBV7-2 and TRBJ2-1; a possible D gene is TRBD2 (6 bases). Per germline, CDR1 SGHTA and CDR2 FQGNSA. The CDR3 is 18 amino acids. V dropped 2 bases and J dropped 0 bases, with 17 bases sitting between them. CDR3 DNA: TGTGCCAGCAGCTTAAGGTCGGCTAGCGCGAGCTCCTACAATGAGCAGTTCTTC. It translates to CASSLRSASASSYNEQFF.

Many counts were recorded for this clonotype. J is TRBJ1-4 and V is TRBV29-1, with a possible D match to TRBD1 (5 bases). This CDR3 has 13 residues. Trimming shortened V by 1 base and J by 4 bases, and 7 bases separated the two germline ends. Germline lookup yields CDR1 SQVTM and CDR2 ANQGSEA. CDR3: CSVEGGNNEKLFF. Written as DNA, the CDR3 is TGCAGCGTTGAAGGGGGGAATAATGAAAAACTGTTTTTT.